This T cell receptor (beta chain) is from a study of cytomegalovirus exposure and HLA in healthy donors. Study at large: A prior study identified approximately 120 million unique TCR beta sequences from about 179 million T cells.

For this clone: Its matching antigen is unknown.

Both 60 Vbeta primers and 13 Jbeta primers went into the PCR. TCRdb keeps only in-frame clones here, not all; method: immunoSEQ multiplex PCR. The sample gives fewer than 200,000 clones, 84% of which show up once; roughly 1.2% is in the top ten. Findings of the study overall: Most TCR beta V segments were productive about 87% or about 30% of the time in an earlier analysis.

The CDR3 loop spans 13 amino acids. Germline lookup yields CDR1 SEHNR and CDR2 FQNEAQ (reference sequence). V gave up 5 bases and J gave up 4 bases, with 9 bases separating them. Sequencing used PBMCs. The TCR sequence derives from a girl aged 2 to 9 in good health and CMV-seropositive. The V and J genes are TRBV7-9 and TRBJ1-5; possibly TRBD1 for D (6 bases). The CDR3 loop is CASSTDSNQPQHF. The CDR3 DNA reads as TGTGCCAGCAGCACGGACAGTAATCAGCCCCAGCATTTT.